One sample yielded the 22 T cell receptor beta chains listed below, sequenced in a study of blood T cell repertoires in COVID-19. Data came from immunoSEQ multiplex PCR; TCRdb stores just in-frame clones and leaves some out. The sample holds under 300,000 clones; roughly nine tenths are singletons and the top ten take about 2.2%. The sample consisted of PBMCs or T cells enriched from blood (not recorded which). Receptor source: a woman under 30 who had recovered from COVID-19.

The chain couples TRBV6-5 to TRBJ2-7, with 11 bases lining up with TRBD2. Germline CDR1 is MNHEY and CDR2 is SVGAGI. The CDR3 sequence is 14 residues long. With 6 bases clipped from V and 2 bases from J, the junction kept 3 bases outside the gene matches. The CDR3 DNA reads TGTGCCAGCAGAGCTAGCGGGGGGACCTACGAGCAGTACTTC. Protein sequence: CASRASGGTYEQYF.

V and J are TRBV11-2 and TRBJ2-7; 7 nucleotides match TRBD1. Germline V lookup: CDR1 SGHAT, CDR2 FQNNGV. Trimming removed 7 bases from V and 5 bases from J; junction bases left unmatched: 14. This CDR3 region has 15 residues. The CDR3 here is CASTQSGDRDHEQYF. For the CDR3, the DNA is TGTGCCAGCACCCAAAGCGGAGACAGGGACCACGAGCAGTACTTC.

As for this clone: Other DNA sequences in the same sample also yield this CDR3. The CDR3 DNA sequence: TGTGCCAGCAGTCGGGGGACAGGGAACAATGAGCAGTTCTTC. It is translated as CASSRGTGNNEQFF. The chain joins TRBV6-5 to TRBJ2-1; 9 nucleotides match TRBD1. CDR1 and CDR2 from the germline V gene are MNHEY and SVGAGI. CDR3 length equals 14 residues. The V and J ends lost 5 bases and 5 bases, in that order; junction bases with no gene match: 4.

The chain uses TRBV2 and TRBJ2-1, with unresolved D. CDR3 length: 15 residues. Germline lookup yields CDR1 SNHLY and CDR2 FYNNEI. With 5 bases removed from V and 0 bases from J, the gap between germline ends came to 11 bases. The CDR3, as DNA: TGTGCCAGCAGTCCTGACTCCAGCTCCTACAATGAGCAGTTCTTC. Its protein is CASSPDSSSYNEQFF.

This sequence joins TRBV11-3 and TRBJ2-1; TRBD2 matches at 7 bases. Germline V gene data show CDR1 as SGHNT and CDR2 as YENEEA. The CDR3 spans 16 residues. J lost 4 bases, V lost 2 bases, and 8 bases had no gene match. CDR3 nucleotide sequence: TGTGCCAGCAGCTTAATGGGGGGGGAGGGATACAATGAGCAGTTCTTC. It encodes CASSLMGGEGYNEQFF.

In its sample, this clone was seen a few times. The chain couples TRBV10-1 to TRBJ2-1; 7 nucleotides align to TRBD2. The germline V gene encodes CDR1 WNHNN and CDR2 SYGVQD (reference sequence). Unmatched junction bases numbered 6, after V lost 2 bases and J lost 8 bases. The CDR3 runs to 14 residues. This CDR3 reads CASSEGLDPDEQFF. CDR3 DNA: TGCGCCAGCAGTGAGGGACTAGACCCCGATGAGCAGTTCTTC.

As for this clone: This specimen includes other DNA sequences encoding the same CDR3. The rearrangement uses TRBV5-1 and TRBJ2-7; D might be TRBD1 (5 bases). Germline loops: CDR1 SGHRS, CDR2 YFSETQ. V was shortened by 2 bases and J by 1 base, with 10 bases between the two germline ends. The CDR3 contains 14 residues. The CDR3 DNA follows: TGCGCCAGCAGCTTAACAGGTTCTTCCTACGAGCAGTACTTC. Protein: CASSLTGSSYEQYF.

The chain recombines TRBV6-5 with TRBJ1-2; 7 nucleotides agree with TRBD1. There are 15 residues in the CDR3. CDR1 is MNHEY and CDR2 is SVGAGI in the germline V gene. The ends lost 6 bases at V and 5 bases at J; junction bases unmatched: 12. The DNA for the CDR3 is TGTGCCAGCAGGGACCCAACAGGGGATCAATATGGCTACACCTTC. Amino acid sequence: CASRDPTGDQYGYTF.

This clone was recorded only once. The chain employs TRBV9 and TRBJ2-5; D remains ambiguous. The germline gives CDR1 SGDLS, CDR2 YYNGEE. The V gene lost 3 bases and the J gene lost 5 bases, with 17 bases spanning the gap. The CDR3 length is 15 residues. In DNA form, the CDR3 reads TGTGCCAGCAGCGCAACCACCTGGCCGGAGGAGACCCAGTACTTC. Translating it yields CASSATTWPEETQYF.

This clone was seen just once. This sequence joins TRBV7-2 and TRBJ1-2, with 8 positions matching TRBD1. The CDR3 consists of 14 residues. Germline CDR1 is SGHTA and CDR2 is FQGNSA. Trimming at V came to 3 bases and at J to 1 base, leaving 1 base not matched to a gene. In DNA, the CDR3 is TGTGCCAGCAGCTTCGGACAGGGTAACTATGGCTACACCTTC. Translated: CASSFGQGNYGYTF.

A remark on this clone: In the same sample, other DNA sequences code for this CDR3. This chain connects TRBV29-1 to TRBJ1-4; 11 positions agree with TRBD1. The length of the CDR3 is 13 residues. The trim removed 4 bases at V and 8 bases at J, leaving 3 bases unmatched. Per germline, CDR1 SQVTM and CDR2 ANQGSEA. DNA for the CDR3: TGCAGCGTTGGAGGGACAGGGGGGGAAAAACTGTTTTTT. Its translation is CSVGGTGGEKLFF.

This chain connects TRBV15 to TRBJ2-7; 8 positions match TRBD1. The germline CDR1 and CDR2 sequences are LNHNV and YYDKDF (reference sequence). The trim removed 3 bases at V and 0 bases at J, leaving 7 bases unmatched. CDR3 length: 16 amino acids. As DNA, the CDR3 is TGTGCCACCAGCAGTACCGGGACAGGAAACTCCTACGAGCAGTACTTC. The encoded protein is CATSSTGTGNSYEQYF.

V usage is TRBV14 and J usage is TRBJ1-1, with D possibly being TRBD1 (5 bases). CDR1 and CDR2 (germline): SGHDN, FVKESK. This CDR3 is 14 amino acids long. V shed 4 bases and J shed 4 bases, with 13 bases lying between them. CDR3 nucleotide sequence: TGTGCCAGCAGCCTTAGGGCGGGGGGCACTGAAGCTTTCTTT. The encoded protein is CASSLRAGGTEAFF.

This clone appeared once. The chain carries TRBV11-2 and TRBJ1-2, with D perhaps TRBD1 (5 bases). The CDR3 totals 14 residues. Trimming took off 0 bases at V and 8 bases at J, with 13 bases between the two ends. Germline lookup yields CDR1 SGHAT and CDR2 FQNNGV. The CDR3 loop is CASSLDGGDQGYTF. The CDR3 DNA reads as TGTGCCAGCAGCTTAGATGGGGGGGACCAAGGCTACACCTTC. The variable domain in full, with the rest retrieved from reference TRBV11-2 and TRBJ1-2, is EAGVAQSPRYKIIEKRQSVAFWCNPISGHATLYWYQQILGQGPKLLIQFQNNGVVDDSQLPKDRFSAERLKGVDSTLKIQPAKLEDSAVYLCASSLDGGDQGYTFGSGTRLTVV.

The CDR3 loop is CASSYGQGSYEQYF. CDR3 in DNA: TGTGCCAGCAGCTACGGACAGGGGTCCTACGAGCAGTACTTC. The chain carries TRBV9 and TRBJ2-7; 9 bases line up with TRBD1. The V gene end was trimmed by 4 bases and the J gene end by 1 base; junction bases not matched to a gene: 3. CDR1 is SGDLS, CDR2 YYNGEE, per germline. CDR3 length: 14 residues.

V and J are TRBV14 and TRBJ1-5; possible D gene TRBD1, 5 bases. The V end lost 6 bases, the J end lost 0 bases, and 12 bases lay between the germline ends. Per germline, CDR1 SGHDN and CDR2 FVKESK. The CDR3 consists of 15 residues. Here the CDR3 DNA reads TGTGCCAGCAGGAACAGGATGCTTAGCAATCAGCCCCAGCATTTT. Amino acid sequence: CASRNRMLSNQPQHF.

The chain combines TRBV27 with TRBJ1-3; D might be TRBD1 (5 bases). The CDR3 is made up of 15 amino acids. Trimming took off 6 bases at V and 4 bases at J, with 16 bases between the two ends. Per germline, CDR1 MNHEY and CDR2 SMNVEV (reference sequence). This CDR3 reads CASSLSGGSGNTIYF. Written as DNA, the CDR3 is TGTGCCAGCAGCCTATCGGGGGGATCAGGAAACACCATATATTTT.

This chain joins TRBV19 and TRBJ2-7, with 8 bases lining up with TRBD1. The CDR3 sequence is 15 residues long. V dropped 3 bases and J dropped 2; count of bases not matched to a gene: 6. The germline CDR1 and CDR2 sequences are LNHDA and SQIVND (reference sequence). CDR3 DNA sequence: TGTGCCAGTAGTATTTCGGGACAGGAGACCTACGAGCAGTACTTC. Translation gives CASSISGQETYEQYF.

This chain links TRBV4-1 with TRBJ2-7, with 8 bases matching TRBD2. Germline V CDR1 and CDR2: MGHRA, YSYEKL. This CDR3 has 15 residues. V dropped 0 bases and J dropped 4; count of bases not matched to a gene: 5. CDR3 amino acids: CASSQDPGGRYEQYF. The DNA of the CDR3 is TGCGCCAGCAGCCAAGACCCGGGGGGGCGGTACGAGCAGTACTTC.

The DNA of the CDR3 is TGTGCCAGCAGTGGGGCAGGGGGCACTGAAGCTTTCTTT. Encoded protein: CASSGAGGTEAFF. The V and J genes are TRBV6-1 and TRBJ1-1; 7 nucleotides align to TRBD1. The junction had 3 bases not matched to a gene; V was cut back by 4 bases and J by 4 bases. The length of the CDR3 is 13 residues. Germline CDR1 MNHNS, CDR2 SASEGT.

The chain couples TRBV5-1 to TRBJ2-7, with 7 bases matching TRBD2. CDR3 length: 15 residues. V was pared by 0 bases and J by 6 bases, with 9 bases of the junction left unmatched. CDR1 is SGHRS, CDR2 YFSETQ, per germline. DNA for the CDR3: TGCGCCAGCAGCTTGGGGGAGGGGTCGGGTCGCGAGCAGTACTTC. This codes for CASSLGEGSGREQYF. The full variable domain, its missing parts supplied by reference TRBV5-1 and TRBJ2-7, is KAGVTQTPRYLIKTRGQQVTLSCSPISGHRSVSWYQQTPGQGLQFLFEYFSETQRNKGNFPGRFSGRQFSNSRSEMNVSTLELGDSALYLCASSLGEGSGREQYFGPGTRLTVT.

Only a few counts were recorded for this clone. V gene TRBV6-5 combines with J gene TRBJ1-2; D remains unclear. Germline V lookup: CDR1 MNHEY, CDR2 SVGAGI. The CDR3 length is 14 residues. V lost 3 bases to trimming and J lost 3 bases, with 11 bases between them. The CDR3 here is CASSYRGGDYGYTF. CDR3 coding DNA: TGTGCCAGCAGTTATCGAGGAGGCGACTATGGCTACACCTTC.